Each of the 26 T cell receptor beta chains below was sequenced from the same sample in a study of T cell repertoires in aging, cancer and after chemotherapy. Peripheral blood genomic DNA, not sorted cells or RNA, was the template. Multiplex touch-down PCR with TRB-A/B primers amplified rearranged V-D-J TRB sequences. TCRdb called the multiplex PCR reads again in MiXCR, with one record for every CDR3 protein. The sample includes approximately 5,000 distinct CDR3 sequences, approximately 28% of them seen just once. The sequencing sample was made of blood. The receptor source for this set is a human donor in good health.

In its sample, this clonotype was seen once. This chain links TRBV12-3 or TRBV12-4 with TRBJ1-1, with D unresolved. Trimming removed 6 bases from V and 2 bases from J, with 13 bases in between. This CDR3 region has 14 residues. CDR3 DNA sequence: TGTGCCAGCAGCCCTGGGGTCCGAAACACTGAAGCTTTCTTT. Translating it yields CASSPGVRNTEAFF.

The V and J genes are TRBV27 and TRBJ2-4; D gene ambiguous. This CDR3 is built from 13 residues. Per germline, CDR1 MNHEY and CDR2 SMNVEV (reference sequence). The V end was cut by 5 bases, the J end by 0 bases, with 5 bases between. The CDR3 reads CASSPSAKNIQYF. CDR3 sequence (DNA): TGTGCCAGCAGTCCTTCAGCCAAAAACATTCAGTACTTC.

This clonotype was observed a few times. V is TRBV7-2 and J is TRBJ2-5; D call uncertain. CDR3 length: 13 amino acids. Trimming removed 3 bases from V and 4 bases from J, with 9 bases in between. Germline CDR1 is SGHTA and CDR2 is FQGNSA. The CDR3 loop is CASSFRLAETQYF. In nucleotides, the CDR3 is TGTGCCAGCAGCTTCCGTTTAGCAGAGACCCAGTACTTC. The complete variable domain, with remaining parts taken from reference TRBV7-2 and TRBJ2-5, reads GAGVSQSPSNKVTEKGKDVELRCDPISGHTALYWYRQSLGQGLEFLIYFQGNSAPDKSGLPSDRFSAERTGGSVSTLTIQRTQQEDSAVYLCASSFRLAETQYFGPGTRLLVL.

This clonotype was observed a few times. This rearrangement joins TRBV5-1 to TRBJ2-7; 11 bases are shared with TRBD2. CDR1 and CDR2 from the germline V gene are SGHRS and YFSETQ. This CDR3 comprises 14 residues. Unmatched junction bases numbered 7, after V lost 7 bases and J lost 4 bases. CDR3 sequence: CASAMTSGAYEQYF. The CDR3 DNA reads as TGCGCCAGCGCCATGACTAGCGGGGCTTACGAGCAGTACTTC.

The gene calls are TRBV18 and TRBJ2-7; 7 bases fit TRBD1. The CDR3 consists of 13 residues. V lost 3 bases to trimming and J lost 5 bases; unmatched junction nucleotides: 4. Germline CDR1 and CDR2: KGHSH and LQKENI. The CDR3 DNA is TGTGCCAGCTCACCGACAGGGTTTAACGAGCAGTACTTC. It translates to CASSPTGFNEQYF.

The chain recombines TRBV10-3 with TRBJ1-2; D is unclear. Germline V gene lookup returns CDR1 ENHRY and CDR2 SYGVKD. V was trimmed by 0 bases and J by 8 bases, leaving 19 bases between them. The CDR3 length is 16 residues. The CDR3 region is CAISESGRAVNRGYTF. The CDR3 DNA reads as TGTGCCATCAGTGAGTCGGGGAGGGCGGTAAATCGAGGCTACACCTTC.

The rearrangement links TRBV5-6 to TRBJ2-6, with 11 bases matching TRBD1. The V gene's germline CDR1 is SGHDT and CDR2 YYEEEE. CDR3 size: 17 residues. Trimming at V came to 4 bases and at J to 1 base, leaving 4 bases not matched to a gene. The CDR3 nucleotides are TGTGCCAGCAGCGTGGACAGGGGGCTGTCTGGGGCCAACGTCCTGACTTTC. Encoded protein: CASSVDRGLSGANVLTF.

The chain couples TRBV29-1 to TRBJ1-4; D not resolved. The germline V and J ends were trimmed by 5 bases and 3 bases, with 13 bases remaining between them. CDR3 length equals 14 residues. CDR1 and CDR2 (germline): SQVTM, ANQGSEA. The CDR3: CSVLKDSANEKLFF. In nucleotides, the CDR3 is TGCAGCGTTCTCAAGGACTCCGCTAATGAAAAACTGTTTTTT.

The chain employs TRBV15 and TRBJ1-1; D not certain. CDR1 and CDR2 (germline): LNHNV, YYDKDF (reference sequence). V lost 0 bases and J lost 0, with 11 bases in between. The CDR3 runs to 16 residues. CDR3 DNA sequence: TGTGCCACCAGCAGAGATTCGTTCGAAGTGAACACTGAAGCTTTCTTT. Its translation is CATSRDSFEVNTEAFF.

J is TRBJ2-1 and V is TRBV27; 10 nucleotides agree with TRBD1. With V trimmed by 8 bases and J by 4 bases, 5 bases remained unmatched. The CDR3 spans 14 residues. The germline gives CDR1 MNHEY, CDR2 SMNVEV (reference sequence). For the CDR3, the DNA is TGTGCCAGCGCCCCGGACAGGGGGTACAATGAGCAGTTCTTC. This codes for CASAPDRGYNEQFF.

The chain employs TRBV6-2 or TRBV6-3 and TRBJ1-5; D is unresolved. The CDR3 is 12 residues long. Germline CDR1 and CDR2: MNHEY and SVGEGT. The V gene lost 2 bases and the J gene lost 5 bases, with 4 bases spanning the gap. CDR3 loop: CASSYTYQPQHF. In nucleotides, the CDR3 is TGTGCCAGCAGTTACACCTATCAGCCCCAGCATTTT.

The V call is TRBV30, the J call TRBJ1-4; D ambiguous. The ends were cut back, 4 bases at V and 5 bases at J, with 8 bases in the middle. Germline assignment: CDR1 GTSNPN and CDR2 SVGIG (reference sequence). The CDR3 consists of 12 residues. The CDR3 nucleotides are TGTGCCTGGACCGGGGTGAATGAAAAACTGTTTTTT. Translating gives CAWTGVNEKLFF. The full variable domain, its missing parts supplied by reference TRBV30 and TRBJ1-4, is SQTIHQWPATLVQPVGSPLSLECTVEGTSNPNLYWYRQAAGRGLQLLFYSVGIGQISSEVPQNLSASRPQDRQFILSSKKLLLSDSGFYLCAWTGVNEKLFFGSGTQLSVL.

This clonotype was picked up a small number of times. The V gene is TRBV6-4, the J gene TRBJ2-3; 9 bases line up with TRBD2. J was trimmed by 3 bases and V by 4 bases; bases with no gene match: 2. The germline V gene encodes CDR1 MRHNA and CDR2 SNTAGT. The CDR3 loop spans 14 amino acids. CDR3: CASSATSGTDTQYF. In nucleotides, the CDR3 is TGTGCCAGCAGTGCCACTAGCGGGACAGATACGCAGTATTTT.

The J gene is TRBJ2-1, the V gene TRBV5-1; 7 positions match TRBD1. This CDR3 region has 16 residues. V shed 4 bases, J shed 2 bases, and the junction held 9 bases outside the gene matches. In germline, CDR1 is SGHRS, CDR2 YFSETQ. The DNA of the CDR3 is TGCGCCAGCAGCCAGACCCGGGACAGAGCCTACAATGAGCAGTTCTTC. As protein: CASSQTRDRAYNEQFF.

By its share, this clonotype is medium-sized. This sequence joins TRBV19 and TRBJ2-2; the D gene is possibly TRBD1 (5 bases). The V gene's germline CDR1 is LNHDA and CDR2 SQIVND (reference sequence). Between the trimmed V and J ends, which lost 4 bases and 3 bases, there was a span of 9 bases. This CDR3 has 14 amino acids. Here the CDR3 DNA reads TGTGCCAGTAGTACTCAGGGTTACACCGGGGAGCTGTTTTTT. This sequence encodes CASSTQGYTGELFF.

This chain links TRBV30 with TRBJ1-1, with D maybe TRBD1 (5 bases). V dropped 0 bases and J dropped 0 bases, with 11 bases sitting between them. Germline V gives CDR1 GTSNPN, CDR2 SVGIG (reference sequence). This CDR3 has 15 residues. Written as DNA, the CDR3 is TGTGCCTGGAGTGTACCGCGGGGGGTGAACACTGAAGCTTTCTTT. Its protein product is CAWSVPRGVNTEAFF.

Only a few counts were recorded for this clonotype. This chain links TRBV18 with TRBJ1-2; 7 bases match TRBD1. V lost 6 bases, J lost 5 bases, and 12 bases stayed unmatched. The germline V gene encodes CDR1 KGHSH and CDR2 LQKENI. The CDR3 is 15 amino acids. The CDR3 sequence: CASSAQRAGGYGYTF. For the CDR3, the DNA is TGTGCCAGCTCTGCCCAGCGTGCAGGGGGGTATGGCTACACCTTC.

The J gene is TRBJ1-5, the V gene TRBV12-3 or TRBV12-4; a weak D match, TRBD1 (6 bases). There are 16 residues in the CDR3. V was pared by 5 bases and J by 2 bases, with 16 bases between. CDR3 DNA: TGTGCCAGCAGTCCCCCCGGACAGTCAGGCAATCAGCCCCAGCATTTT. Protein product: CASSPPGQSGNQPQHF.

This chain uses TRBV18 with TRBJ2-1; TRBD2 aligns across 8 bases. The CDR3 is made up of 15 amino acids. V shed 3 bases and J 4 bases; nucleotides not matched to a gene: 5. Germline lookup yields CDR1 KGHSH and CDR2 LQKENI. The CDR3 loop is CASSPRTSRYNEQFF. DNA for the CDR3: TGTGCCAGCTCACCCCGGACTAGCAGATACAATGAGCAGTTCTTC.

The table lists this clonotype with a few counts. The DNA of the CDR3 is TGTGCCTGGAGTTTTAGGGGATTAGCCAAAAACATTCAGTACTTC. This gives the protein CAWSFRGLAKNIQYF. The J gene is TRBJ2-4, the V gene TRBV30, with D maybe TRBD1 (5 bases). CDR3 length: 15 amino acids. V was clipped by 2 bases and J by 0 bases, with 11 bases between them. Germline CDR1 reads GTSNPN; CDR2 reads SVGIG (reference sequence).

This clonotype qualifies as medium-sized. This rearrangement joins TRBV11-1 to TRBJ1-5, with no clear D. Trimming took 3 bases from V and 7 from J, leaving 10 bases between them. This CDR3 has 13 amino acids. Germline V gives CDR1 SGHAT, CDR2 FQDESV (reference sequence). The CDR3 reads CASSFNPGQPQHF. The CDR3 region has the DNA TGTGCCAGCAGCTTTAACCCGGGGCAGCCCCAGCATTTT.

This clonotype turned up a few times. This chain uses TRBV27 with TRBJ1-3; D unresolved. V lost 6 bases and J 0 bases, leaving 9 bases between the germline ends. Germline loops: CDR1 MNHEY, CDR2 SMNVEV (reference sequence). This CDR3 is 14 amino acids long. The CDR3 DNA is TGTGCCAGCAGCCCGAGAGACTCTGGAAACACCATATATTTT. It translates to CASSPRDSGNTIYF.

This clonotype has only a few counts. The rearrangement links TRBV5-4 to TRBJ1-5, with unresolved D. The CDR3 is 14 amino acids. Trimming left V 1 base short and J 3 bases short, with 8 bases between. The germline V gene has CDR1 SGHNT and CDR2 YYREEE (reference sequence). This CDR3 is CASSLNKDNQPQHF. The CDR3 DNA follows: TGTGCCAGCAGCTTGAATAAGGACAATCAGCCCCAGCATTTT.

This clonotype qualifies as medium-sized. The chain employs TRBV5-4 and TRBJ2-5, with no clear D. Trimming shortened V by 0 bases and J by 2 bases, and 14 bases separated the two germline ends. Germline CDR1 is SGHNT and CDR2 is YYREEE (reference sequence). The CDR3 consists of 16 residues. CDR3 sequence reads: CASSLVVGSEQETQYF. The CDR3 bases are TGTGCCAGCAGCTTGGTAGTTGGGTCCGAGCAAGAGACCCAGTACTTC.

The rearrangement uses TRBV7-9 and TRBJ2-3; D ambiguous. Per the germline V gene, CDR1 is SEHNR and CDR2 is FQNEAQ (reference sequence). Trimming removed 4 bases at V and 4 bases at J, with 12 bases between. This CDR3 comprises 14 residues. This chain's CDR3 is CASSSRSLPDTQYF. In DNA form, the CDR3 reads TGTGCCAGCAGCTCCAGGTCCCTCCCAGATACGCAGTATTTT.

This clonotype is medium-sized in the sample. The rearrangement links TRBV11-1 to TRBJ1-2; perhaps TRBD1 as D (5 bases). The CDR3 totals 13 residues. V was pared by 1 base and J by 2 bases, with 5 bases between. Looked up from germline, CDR1 is SGHAT and CDR2 is FQDESV (reference sequence). The CDR3 nucleotides read TGTGCCAGCAGCTTAGACAGGAACTATGGCTACACCTTC. Residues: CASSLDRNYGYTF.